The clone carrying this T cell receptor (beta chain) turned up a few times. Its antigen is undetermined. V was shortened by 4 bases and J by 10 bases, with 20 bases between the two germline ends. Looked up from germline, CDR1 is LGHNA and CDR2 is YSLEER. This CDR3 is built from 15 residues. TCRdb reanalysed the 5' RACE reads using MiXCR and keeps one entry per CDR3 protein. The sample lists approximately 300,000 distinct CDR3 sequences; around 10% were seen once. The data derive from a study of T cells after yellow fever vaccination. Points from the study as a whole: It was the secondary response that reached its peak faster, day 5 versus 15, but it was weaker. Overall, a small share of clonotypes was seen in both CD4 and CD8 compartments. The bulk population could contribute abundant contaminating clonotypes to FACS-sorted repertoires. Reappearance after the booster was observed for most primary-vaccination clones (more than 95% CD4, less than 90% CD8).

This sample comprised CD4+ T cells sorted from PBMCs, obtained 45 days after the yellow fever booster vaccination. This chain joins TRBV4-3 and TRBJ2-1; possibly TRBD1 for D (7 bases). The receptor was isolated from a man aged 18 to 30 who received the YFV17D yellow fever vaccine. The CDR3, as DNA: TGCGCCAGCAGCCGGTCAGGGGGGACTTATTCGGAGCAGTTCTTC. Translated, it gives CASSRSGGTYSEQFF.